Listed below are T cell receptor beta chains from one sample, sequenced in a study of CD4 T cells in relation to SARS-CoV-2 and coronaviruses. Sequencing used immunoSEQ multiplex PCR; TCRdb keeps in-frame clones, though not all of them. The sample consists of about 25,000 clones, roughly four fifths of them appearing once. These receptors lack a known antigen. The sequenced material came from CD4+ T cells from PBMCs, cultured in vitro. The receptors originated from a human donor in good health. Each CDR3 is given with its conserved first and last residue. A D gene is named only where the DNA matches it firmly. Where a row states a size, it is once, few, many or the class of an expanded clone; other rows omit it.

v_gene,d_gene,j_gene,abundance,CDR3aa,CDR3nt
TRBV3-1/TRBV3-2,TRBD1,TRBJ1-5,.,CASSPGGTGDAQPQHF,TGTGCCAGCAGTCCTGGGGGGACAGGGGATGCTCAGCCCCAGCATTTT
TRBV7-2,.,TRBJ2-5,.,CASAKQRQETQYF,TGTGCCAGCGCTAAACAGCGCCAAGAGACCCAGTACTTC
TRBV3-1/TRBV3-2,.,TRBJ1-5,.,CASSPGTLDYQPQHF,TGTGCCAGCAGCCCTGGGACACTAGATTATCAGCCCCAGCATTTT
TRBV5-1,.,TRBJ1-1,.,CASSLDGVNTEAFF,TGCGCCAGCAGCTTGGATGGGGTTAACACTGAAGCTTTCTTT
TRBV6-2/TRBV6-3,TRBD2,TRBJ2-7,once,CASSLGLAGSYEQYF,TGTGCCAGCAGCCTGGGACTAGCGGGTTCCTACGAGCAGTACTTC
TRBV7-2,TRBD1,TRBJ1-6,once,CASSNPGGAGSPLHF,TGTGCCAGCAGCAATCCAGGGGGCGCAGGTTCACCCCTCCACTTT
TRBV18,TRBD2,TRBJ2-3,.,CASSPAGLAGTSVQYF,TGTGCCAGCTCACCGGCGGGACTAGCGGGAACGTCGGTGCAGTATTTT
TRBV2,.,TRBJ2-1,few,CASSEFSSVTHNEQFF,TGTGCCAGTAGTGAGTTCTCTAGCGTAACCCACAATGAGCAGTTCTTC
TRBV7-9,.,TRBJ1-2,few,CASSPSLVGQGDRTMRF,TGTGCCAGCAGCCCCTCTTTGGTCGGGCAGGGCGATCGAACAATGCGCTTC
TRBV3-1/TRBV3-2,TRBD1,TRBJ1-4,.,CASSPTTGVGTEKLFF,TGTGCCAGCAGCCCAACTACAGGGGTGGGTACTGAAAAACTGTTTTTT
TRBV14,.,TRBJ1-1,.,CASSQDVGRAFF,TGTGCCAGCAGCCAAGATGTAGGCCGCGCTTTCTTT
TRBV18,TRBD1,TRBJ1-2,.,CASSPTGGAGGYTF,TGTGCCAGCTCACCGACAGGGGGCGCGGGTGGCTACACCTTC
TRBV5-1,.,TRBJ2-3,.,CASSPLAEYSDTQYF,TGCGCCAGCAGCCCGTTAGCGGAATACTCAGATACGCAGTATTTT
TRBV27,.,TRBJ2-5,.,CASSRFSQAAETQYF,TGTGCCAGCAGTCGTTTTAGTCAAGCTGCGGAGACCCAGTACTTC
TRBV10-2,.,TRBJ2-7,.,CASSESYEQYF,TGCGCCAGCAGTGAGTCCTACGAGCAGTACTTC
TRBV3-1/TRBV3-2,.,TRBJ1-3,once,CASSQDLSGNTIYF,TGTGCCAGCAGCCAAGACCTCTCTGGAAACACCATATATTTT
TRBV2,.,TRBJ1-4,.,CASRAQGFEKLFF,TGTGCCAGCCGGGCCCAGGGCTTTGAAAAACTGTTTTTT
TRBV7-2,TRBD1,TRBJ2-7,.,CASSTGQTLTYEQYF,TGTGCCAGCAGCACGGGACAGACCCTGACGTACGAGCAGTACTTC
TRBV19,.,TRBJ2-1,.,CASSDRGGLQQFF,TGTGCCAGTAGCGACAGGGGAGGGCTTCAGCAGTTCTTC
TRBV9,.,TRBJ1-6,.,CASSVGWRNSPLHF,TGTGCCAGCAGCGTAGGATGGCGGAACTCACCCCTCCACTTT
TRBV5-1,.,TRBJ1-6,.,CASSLSGISNSPLHF,TGCGCCAGCAGCTTATCAGGGATTTCTAATTCACCCCTCCACTTT
TRBV7-9,TRBD1,TRBJ1-2,.,CASSLAGQSGYTF,TGTGCCAGCAGCTTAGCGGGACAGTCTGGCTACACCTTC
TRBV10-1,.,TRBJ2-2,.,CASSLNTGELFF,TGCGCCAGCAGCCTAAACACCGGGGAGCTGTTTTTT
TRBV19,TRBD1,TRBJ2-6,.,CGSRGQPYSGANVLTF,TGTGGCTCGAGGGGACAGCCCTACTCTGGGGCCAACGTCCTGACTTTC
TRBV3-1/TRBV3-2,.,TRBJ1-2,.,CASSDPPYGYTF,TGTGCCAGCAGCGATCCGCCCTATGGCTACACCTTC
TRBV2,TRBD1,TRBJ1-1,.,CASSDRDVATEAFF,TGTGCCAGCAGCGACAGGGATGTGGCCACTGAAGCTTTCTTT
TRBV6-2/TRBV6-3,.,TRBJ2-1,.,CASSTDWISYNEQFF,TGTGCCAGCAGTACCGACTGGATCTCCTACAATGAGCAGTTCTTC
TRBV5-1,.,TRBJ1-1,.,CASSSAGVNTEAFF,TGCGCCAGCAGCTCGGCCGGAGTGAACACTGAAGCTTTCTTT
TRBV7-6,TRBD2,TRBJ2-7,.,CASSLEPSGGYYEQYF,TGTGCCAGCAGCTTAGAGCCTAGCGGGGGGTACTACGAGCAGTACTTC
TRBV4-3,.,TRBJ2-7,.,CASSQDHISYEQYF,TGCGCCAGCAGCCAAGATCACATCTCCTACGAGCAGTACTTC
TRBV12-3/TRBV12-4,.,TRBJ1-1,.,CASSPNRITEAFF,TGTGCCAGCAGTCCCAACCGAATCACTGAAGCTTTCTTT
TRBV19,.,TRBJ1-1,few,CASSIRTDETEAFF,TGTGCCAGTAGTATAAGAACAGACGAGACTGAAGCTTTCTTT
TRBV6-5,.,TRBJ1-5,once,CASSYRRDSNQPQHF,TGTGCCAGCAGTTACCGGAGGGACAGCAATCAGCCCCAGCATTTT
TRBV7-9,.,TRBJ2-7,few,CASSLGVYEQYF,TGTGCCAGCAGCTTAGGGGTTTACGAGCAGTACTTC
TRBV3-1/TRBV3-2,.,TRBJ1-1,medium-sized,CASSQRAMDSSEAFF,TGTGCCAGCAGCCAAAGGGCGATGGACAGTTCTGAAGCTTTCTTT
TRBV28,.,TRBJ2-7,once,CASSRDDWTRLYEQYF,TGTGCCAGCAGTAGAGACGATTGGACACGACTCTACGAGCAGTACTTC
TRBV3-1/TRBV3-2,TRBD2,TRBJ2-5,.,CASSLIGAGGLGETQYF,TGTGCCAGCAGCCTCATAGGAGCGGGGGGGCTTGGGGAGACCCAGTACTTC
TRBV3-1/TRBV3-2,.,TRBJ2-3,once,CASTTSSYTDTQYF,TGTGCCAGCACCACTAGCTCCTACACAGATACGCAGTATTTT
TRBV5-1,TRBD1,TRBJ1-5,.,CASSLGPTGAGDQPQHF,TGCGCCAGCAGCTTAGGACCGACAGGGGCAGGGGATCAGCCCCAGCATTTT
TRBV6-6,.,TRBJ2-3,.,CASSYPPRGTDTQYF,TGTGCCAGCAGTTATCCCCCACGAGGCACAGATACGCAGTATTTT
TRBV19,.,TRBJ1-3,.,CASSPIDRRDGNTIYF,TGTGCCAGTAGTCCGATCGACAGGAGGGATGGAAACACCATATATTTT
TRBV7-2,.,TRBJ2-7,once,CASSPGRSYEQYF,TGTGCCAGCAGCCCGGGGCGCTCCTACGAGCAGTACTTC
TRBV30,.,TRBJ1-3,.,CACPGRGTGNTIYF,TGTGCCTGCCCAGGAAGGGGTACTGGAAACACCATATATTTT
TRBV25-1,.,TRBJ1-1,.,CASSENREAFF,TGTGCCAGCAGTGAAAACAGGGAAGCTTTCTTT
TRBV7-2,.,TRBJ2-3,.,CASSFSPGLDTQYF,TGTGCCAGCAGCTTTTCGCCGGGTCTAGATACGCAGTATTTT
TRBV6-5,TRBD1,TRBJ2-3,.,CASTTEGASTDTQYF,TGTGCCAGCACTACCGAGGGGGCTAGCACAGATACGCAGTATTTT
TRBV19,TRBD1,TRBJ1-2,.,CASSITGGGYGYTF,TGTGCCAGTAGTATAACAGGGGGCGGCTATGGCTACACCTTC
TRBV5-1,TRBD2,TRBJ2-5,few,CASSPGWVAGEGETQYF,TGCGCCAGCAGCCCGGGGTGGGTAGCGGGAGAAGGAGAGACCCAGTACTTC
TRBV13,TRBD1,TRBJ2-3,.,CASSRFRDREDTQYF,TGTGCCAGCAGCCGTTTTCGGGACAGGGAGGATACGCAGTATTTT
TRBV9,.,TRBJ1-1,.,CASSPGVGTEAFF,TGTGCCAGCAGCCCCGGTGTTGGCACTGAAGCTTTCTTT
TRBV6-2/TRBV6-3,.,TRBJ2-3,few,CASSYFGRAWETDTQYF,TGTGCCAGCAGTTACTTTGGCAGGGCGTGGGAGACAGATACGCAGTATTTT
TRBV23-1,.,TRBJ1-6,.,CASSPPGKECYNSPLHF,TGCGCCAGCAGCCCCCCAGGGAAGGAGTGCTATAATTCACCCCTCCACTTT
TRBV4-3,.,TRBJ2-3,.,CASSDQGGPRGDTQYF,TGCGCCAGCAGCGACCAGGGGGGGCCTAGGGGAGATACGCAGTATTTT
TRBV7-6,.,TRBJ1-6,few,CASSSAPASYNSPLHF,TGTGCCAGCAGCTCCGCTCCGGCCTCCTATAATTCACCCCTCCACTTT
TRBV2,TRBD1,TRBJ2-7,.,CASRWDRVLHF,TGTGCCAGCAGATGGGACAGGGTTTTGCACTTC
TRBV6-1,.,TRBJ2-5,.,CASSEGVSATQYF,TGTGCCAGCAGTGAGGGGGTTTCTGCGACCCAGTACTTC
TRBV7-2,TRBD2,TRBJ2-7,.,CASAGVPSYEQYF,TGTGCCAGCGCGGGGGTACCTTCCTACGAGCAGTACTTC
TRBV6-5,.,TRBJ1-5,.,CASTYGAGQPQHF,TGTGCCAGCACCTACGGGGCTGGACAGCCCCAGCATTTT